This T cell receptor (beta chain) was sequenced during a study of identical twins. TCRdb used MiXCR to reprocess the 5' RACE reads, holding one entry per CDR3 protein. The data hold approximately 500,000 distinct CDR3 sequences, with about 15% observed a single time. Regarding the study as a whole: Insertions were reduced in abundant cord blood beta clonotypes but not in memory repertoires. Models predicted less out-of-frame TCR alpha sharing in monozygotic twins than was found.

With V trimmed by 3 bases and J by 4 bases, 3 bases remained unmatched. Looked up from germline, CDR1 is SGHDN and CDR2 is FVKESK. There are 14 residues in the CDR3. On this clonotype itself: Its target is unknown.

These data were also filed under a second study, of yellow fever vaccine responses in identical twins.

The TCR was taken from a woman aged 18-29 years in good health. Sequencing used CD4+ T cells sorted from blood. This rearrangement joins TRBV14 to TRBJ2-7, with 10 bases that match TRBD1. In DNA form, the CDR3 reads TGTGCCAGCAGCCAGGGACAGGGGAAATACGAGCAGTACTTC. Its translation: CASSQGQGKYEQYF.